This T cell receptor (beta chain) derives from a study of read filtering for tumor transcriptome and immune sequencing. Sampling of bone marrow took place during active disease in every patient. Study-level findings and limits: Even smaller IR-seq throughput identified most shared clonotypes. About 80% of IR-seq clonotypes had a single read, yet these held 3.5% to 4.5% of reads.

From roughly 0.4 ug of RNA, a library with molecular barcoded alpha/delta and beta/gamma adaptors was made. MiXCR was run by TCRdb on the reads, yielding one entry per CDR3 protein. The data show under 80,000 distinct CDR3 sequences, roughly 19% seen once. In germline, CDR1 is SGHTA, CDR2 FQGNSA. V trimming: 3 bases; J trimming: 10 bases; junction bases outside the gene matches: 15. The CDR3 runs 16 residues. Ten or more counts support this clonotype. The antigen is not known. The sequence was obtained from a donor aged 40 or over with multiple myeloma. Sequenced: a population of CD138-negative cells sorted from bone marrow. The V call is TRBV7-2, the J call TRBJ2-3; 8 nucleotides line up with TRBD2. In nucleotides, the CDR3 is TGTGCCAGCAGCTTCGTCGCGGGGGGTCCCCTAGTGGCGCAGTATTTT. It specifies CASSFVAGGPLVAQYF. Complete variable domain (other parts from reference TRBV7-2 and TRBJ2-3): GAGVSQSPSNKVTEKGKDVELRCDPISGHTALYWYRQSLGQGLEFLIYFQGNSAPDKSGLPSDRFSAERTGGSVSTLTIQRTQQEDSAVYLCASSFVAGGPLVAQYFGPGTRLTVL.